The 12 T cell receptor beta chains below were found in one sample sequenced in a study of CD8 T cells in ankylosing spondylitis. TCRdb processed the 5' RACE reads anew with MiXCR; each CDR3 protein has one entry. The sample contains about 170,000 distinct CDR3 sequences, approximately 20% of which appear only once. What was sequenced was blood, either unsorted or a sorted T cell fraction (not recorded which). Receptors originate from a male donor with ankylosing spondylitis or in good health (not recorded which).

This clonotype was counted many times. The V and J genes are TRBV29-1 and TRBJ1-1; no clear D. The CDR3 runs 10 residues. V was pared by 6 bases and J by 9 bases, with 11 bases between. From germline, CDR1 is SQVTM and CDR2 ANQGSEA. The CDR3 region is CSVRTEKAFF. CDR3 DNA sequence: TGCAGCGTGAGGACTGAGAAAGCTTTCTTT.

This clonotype has a count of ten or more. This chain links TRBV6-5 with TRBJ1-6; D not resolved. V was clipped by 6 bases and J by 14 bases, with 11 bases between them. This CDR3 has 11 amino acids. The V gene's germline CDR1 is MNHEY and CDR2 SVGAGI. The CDR3 DNA reads TGTGCCAGCAGATCAGACTGGGCCCTCCACTTT. Translation gives CASRSDWALHF.

This clonotype was found many times. The chain couples TRBV5-1 to TRBJ1-4, with a possible D match to TRBD1 (5 bases). The CDR3 spans 15 residues. Germline CDR1 and CDR2: SGHRS and YFSETQ. V was shortened by 0 bases and J by 4 bases, with 10 bases between the two germline ends. CDR3 sequence reads: CASSLAYRSNEKLFF. CDR3 in DNA: TGCGCCAGCAGCTTGGCCTACAGGAGTAATGAAAAACTGTTTTTT.

This clonotype was observed at least ten times. J is TRBJ2-7 and V is TRBV20-1; 12 bases match TRBD2. Per germline, CDR1 DFQATT and CDR2 SNEGSKA (reference sequence). This CDR3 contains 16 residues. Trimming at V came to 6 bases and at J to 1 base, leaving 10 bases not matched to a gene. CDR3 loop: CSAGGALAGGSYEQYF. The DNA for the CDR3 is TGCAGTGCCGGAGGTGCCCTAGCGGGGGGGTCCTACGAGCAGTACTTC.

This clonotype was detected ten times or more. This sequence joins TRBV5-1 and TRBJ2-1; TRBD2 matches at 8 bases. The germline gives CDR1 SGHRS, CDR2 YFSETQ. This CDR3 comprises 16 residues. Unmatched junction bases numbered 8, after V lost 4 bases and J lost 2 bases. The CDR3, as DNA: TGCGCCAGCAGCAGGGCTAGCGGGTTGACCTACAATGAGCAGTTCTTC. Translating gives CASSRASGLTYNEQFF.

This rearrangement joins TRBV11-3 to TRBJ2-1; D might be TRBD1 (6 bases). Trimming cost V 3 bases and J 8 bases, with 11 bases left between them. The CDR3 is 13 residues long. From germline, CDR1 is SGHNT and CDR2 YENEEA. The CDR3 DNA is TGTGCCAGCAGCTTTAACAGGGCCCATGAGCAGTTCTTC. Protein: CASSFNRAHEQFF.

Ten or more counts support this clonotype. The chain is built from TRBV20-1 and TRBJ2-7; TRBD2 agrees at 9 bases. CDR3 length: 14 amino acids. CDR1 is DFQATT, CDR2 SNEGSKA, per germline (reference sequence). Germline trimming cut 4 bases from V and 3 bases from J; bases unmatched to any gene: 7. CDR3 sequence: CSAKEAGGFYEQYF. The CDR3 DNA follows: TGCAGTGCTAAGGAAGCGGGAGGATTCTACGAGCAGTACTTC.

This chain uses TRBV20-1 with TRBJ1-5; perhaps TRBD1 as D (6 bases). The CDR3 contains 15 residues. The V gene lost 4 bases and the J gene lost 8 bases, with 21 bases spanning the gap. Per the germline V gene, CDR1 is DFQATT and CDR2 is SNEGSKA (reference sequence). CDR3 sequence: CSAKPSLGATKPQHF. The DNA for the CDR3 is TGCAGTGCTAAGCCGTCGCTGGGGGCGACTAAGCCCCAGCATTTT.

There are a few counts of this clonotype. The gene calls are TRBV28 and TRBJ1-5, with 8 nucleotides matching TRBD1. The CDR3 extends over 14 amino acids. V lost 1 base, J lost 6 bases, and 2 bases stayed unmatched. Germline CDR1 is MDHEN and CDR2 is SYDVKM. CDR3 sequence: CASSLSGGVQPQHF. The CDR3 DNA reads TGTGCCAGCAGTTTATCAGGGGGCGTTCAGCCCCAGCATTTT.

Many counts were recorded for this clonotype. The chain joins TRBV11-2 to TRBJ1-1, with D hard to call. Trimming took 4 bases from V and 5 from J, leaving 14 bases between them. The CDR3 sequence is 14 residues long. Germline CDR1 reads SGHAT; CDR2 reads FQNNGV. The CDR3 is CASSYRTGMTEAFF. CDR3 in DNA: TGTGCCAGCAGCTATCGGACCGGGATGACTGAAGCTTTCTTT.

The chain joins TRBV18 to TRBJ2-3; D gene ambiguous. V was cut by 6 bases and J by 0 bases, with 16 bases left in between. The CDR3 is 16 residues long. In germline, CDR1 is KGHSH, CDR2 LQKENI. The CDR3 spells CASSLLTASSTDTQYF. Written as DNA, the CDR3 is TGTGCCAGCTCCCTTCTAACAGCTTCTAGCACAGATACGCAGTATTTT. Together with reference TRBV18 and TRBJ2-3, the CDR3 gives the full variable domain: NAGVMQNPRHLVRRRGQEARLRCSPMKGHSHVYWYRQLPEEGLKFMVYLQKENIIDESGMPKERFSAEFPKEGPSILRIQQVVRGDSAAYFCASSLLTASSTDTQYFGPGTRLTVL.

The table lists this clonotype with a few counts. This sequence joins TRBV28 and TRBJ1-5; maybe TRBD1 (6 bases). The V and J ends lost 2 bases and 2 bases respectively, with 10 bases between them. Germline CDR1 is MDHEN and CDR2 is SYDVKM. The CDR3 has 15 amino acids. The CDR3 coding sequence is TGTGCCAGCAGTTTACGAGGGGGGGGCAATCAGCCCCAGCATTTT. Amino acid sequence: CASSLRGGGNQPQHF.